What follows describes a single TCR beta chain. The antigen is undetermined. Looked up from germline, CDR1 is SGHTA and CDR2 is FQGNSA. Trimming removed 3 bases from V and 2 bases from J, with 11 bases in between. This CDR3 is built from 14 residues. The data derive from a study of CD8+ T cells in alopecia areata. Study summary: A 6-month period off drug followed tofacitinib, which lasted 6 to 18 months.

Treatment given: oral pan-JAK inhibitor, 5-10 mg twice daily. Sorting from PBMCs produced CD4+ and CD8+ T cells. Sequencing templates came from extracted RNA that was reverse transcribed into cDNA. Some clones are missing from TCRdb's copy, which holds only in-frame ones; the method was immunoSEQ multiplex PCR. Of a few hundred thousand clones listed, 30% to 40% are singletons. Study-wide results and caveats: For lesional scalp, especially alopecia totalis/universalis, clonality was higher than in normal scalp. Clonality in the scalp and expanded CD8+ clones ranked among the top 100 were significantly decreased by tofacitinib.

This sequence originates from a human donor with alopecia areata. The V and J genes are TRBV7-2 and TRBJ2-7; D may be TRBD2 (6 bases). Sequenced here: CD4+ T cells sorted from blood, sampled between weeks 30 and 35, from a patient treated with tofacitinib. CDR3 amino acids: CASSLGGAPYEQYF. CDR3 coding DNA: TGTGCCAGCAGCTTGGGAGGCGCCCCCTACGAGCAGTACTTC.